These 26 T cell receptor beta chains were all obtained from the same sample, sequenced in a study of blood T cell repertoires in COVID-19 (dated by TCRdb to the early 2020s). The library relied on the immunoSEQ multiplex PCR assay. In TCRdb, the immuneACCESS table is reduced to in-frame sequences with V and J assigned. These tables do not hold every clone; where another copy was compared, an unresolved V gene accounts for under half, and the others remain unexplained. The sample profile shows fewer than 250,000 clones; roughly nine tenths of them were found once. The biggest ten clones account for about 0.8% of the sample. Sequenced material: peripheral blood. The receptors were sampled from a man aged 60 to 69 with COVID-19, enrolled during active disease.

The chain recombines TRBV5-1 with TRBJ2-5; D is undetermined. CDR1 and CDR2 from the germline V gene are SGHRS and YFSETQ. The CDR3 has 14 amino acids. V lost 0 bases and J 0 bases, leaving 6 bases between the germline ends. CDR3 sequence: CASSLGRNQETQYF. CDR3 bases: TGCGCCAGCAGCTTGGGGCGGAACCAAGAGACCCAGTACTTC.

The rearrangement links TRBV19 to TRBJ1-1; D is unclear. V was pared by 3 bases and J by 0 bases, with 14 bases between. Germline V gives CDR1 LNHDA, CDR2 SQIVND (reference sequence). The length of the CDR3 is 16 residues. Here the CDR3 reads CASSIPGSPMNTEAFF. The CDR3 nucleotides read TGTGCCAGTAGTATTCCGGGGTCTCCCATGAACACTGAAGCTTTCTTT.

This chain joins TRBV19 and TRBJ1-5, with D perhaps TRBD1 (5 bases). The V end lost 7 bases, the J end lost 4 bases, and 14 bases lay between the germline ends. This CDR3 region has 14 residues. Germline values: CDR1 LNHDA, CDR2 SQIVND (reference sequence). The CDR3 coding sequence is TGTGCCAGTATGCGTGGGGGGTCGAATCAGCCCCAGCATTTT. It is translated as CASMRGGSNQPQHF.

The CDR3 DNA reads TGTGCCAGCAGTCCACAGGGGATGGCTGGGGCCAACGTCCTGACTTTC. It specifies CASSPQGMAGANVLTF. The J gene is TRBJ2-6, the V gene TRBV28; 7 nucleotides agree with TRBD1. V lost 5 bases to trimming and J lost 2 bases; unmatched junction nucleotides: 6. The CDR3 runs to 16 residues. CDR1 and CDR2 from the germline V gene are MDHEN and SYDVKM.

The rearrangement joins TRBV2 to TRBJ1-1, with 7 positions matching TRBD1. There are 13 residues in the CDR3. Germline values: CDR1 SNHLY, CDR2 FYNNEI. V was clipped by 6 bases and J by 4 bases; unmatched bases: 5. DNA for the CDR3: TGTGCCAGCAGCCTCGGGACAGCCACTGAAGCTTTCTTT. This codes for CASSLGTATEAFF.

The chain combines TRBV3-1 (or the pseudogene TRBV3-2) with TRBJ1-5, with 7 bases identical to TRBD1. J gave up 7 bases and V 1 base, and 1 base lay outside the gene matches. Germline-derived CDR1 and CDR2 are LGHDT and YNNKEL (reference sequence). The CDR3 is 13 residues long. As DNA, the CDR3 is TGTGCCAGCAGCCAAGGGACAGGACAGCCCCAGCATTTT. The encoded protein is CASSQGTGQPQHF.

This sequence joins TRBV5-1 and TRBJ1-1; tentatively, D is TRBD1 (5 bases). Germline CDR1 reads SGHRS; CDR2 reads YFSETQ. Trimming cost V 0 bases and J 4 bases, with 10 bases left between them. The length of the CDR3 is 14 residues. CDR3 protein: CASSLAGGTTEAFF. CDR3 in DNA: TGCGCCAGCAGCTTGGCGGGCGGGACCACTGAAGCTTTCTTT.

The chain is built from TRBV18 and TRBJ2-1, with 9 bases fitting TRBD2. Trimming at V came to 6 bases and at J to 3 bases, leaving 12 bases not matched to a gene. CDR1 is KGHSH, CDR2 LQKENI, per germline. The CDR3 covers 17 residues. The CDR3 sequence is CASSPRLASGVYNEQFF. The CDR3 region has the DNA TGTGCCAGCTCCCCCCGGTTGGCTAGCGGGGTCTACAATGAGCAGTTCTTC.

As regards this clone: Within the sample, other DNA sequences also encode this same CDR3. J is TRBJ2-7 and V is TRBV30, with 8 bases matching TRBD2. The V gene end was trimmed by 8 bases and the J gene end by 6 bases; junction bases not matched to a gene: 6. The length of the CDR3 is 11 residues. Germline-derived CDR1 and CDR2 are GTSNPN and SVGIG (reference sequence). The CDR3 DNA follows: TGTGCCAGCGGACTAGCAGGCGAGCAGTACTTC. As protein: CASGLAGEQYF.

This clone was seen a handful of times. This chain links TRBV30 with TRBJ1-1, with D maybe TRBD1 (5 bases). Per the germline V gene, CDR1 is GTSNPN and CDR2 is SVGIG (reference sequence). Trimming cost V 4 bases and J 0 bases, with 12 bases left between them. The CDR3 covers 14 residues. DNA for the CDR3: TGTGCCTGGATCCGGGGGAGAATGAACACTGAAGCTTTCTTT. Encoded protein: CAWIRGRMNTEAFF. Complete variable domain (other parts from reference TRBV30 and TRBJ1-1): SQTIHQWPATLVQPVGSPLSLECTVEGTSNPNLYWYRQAAGRGLQLLFYSVGIGQISSEVPQNLSASRPQDRQFILSSKKLLLSDSGFYLCAWIRGRMNTEAFFGQGTRLTVV.

V and J are TRBV5-1 and TRBJ2-7, with 9 bases that match TRBD2. Germline CDR1 reads SGHRS; CDR2 reads YFSETQ. This CDR3 region has 17 residues. Unmatched junction bases numbered 11, after V lost 1 base and J lost 3 bases. The CDR3 bases are TGCGCCAGCAGCTTGCAGGGCGGGCTAGCGGGACTCTACGAGCAGTACTTC. Protein product: CASSLQGGLAGLYEQYF.

This clone showed up just a few times. The V and J genes are TRBV7-2 and TRBJ2-3; D is ambiguous. V was shortened by 4 bases and J by 0 bases, with 14 bases between the two germline ends. Germline V gives CDR1 SGHTA, CDR2 FQGNSA. The CDR3 contains 16 residues. CDR3 sequence reads: CASSSVAVWSTDTQYF. The DNA of the CDR3 is TGTGCCAGCAGCTCTGTGGCGGTTTGGAGCACAGATACGCAGTATTTT.

V is TRBV5-1 and J is TRBJ2-1, with D perhaps TRBD1 (5 bases). This CDR3 comprises 15 residues. V lost 0 bases to trimming and J lost 6 bases, with 13 bases between them. CDR1 and CDR2 from the germline V gene are SGHRS and YFSETQ. The CDR3 reads CASSLVQGAINEQFF. The CDR3 DNA sequence: TGCGCCAGCAGCTTGGTGCAGGGTGCCATCAATGAGCAGTTCTTC.

The chain's CDR3 is CASSQRQTYNEQFF. For the CDR3, the DNA is TGCGCCAGCAGCCAACGTCAGACCTACAATGAGCAGTTCTTC. V is TRBV4-3 and J is TRBJ2-1; no firm D call. V gave up 2 bases and J gave up 2 bases, with 7 bases separating them. The CDR3 sequence is 14 residues long. In germline, CDR1 is LGHNA, CDR2 YSLEER.

This clone has more than one count but fewer than ten. The chain has TRBV7-9 and TRBJ1-3, with D tentatively TRBD1 (5 bases). The CDR3 covers 15 residues. Trimming left V 7 bases short and J 0 bases short, with 13 bases between. From germline, CDR1 is SEHNR and CDR2 FQNEAQ (reference sequence). The CDR3 nucleotides are TGTGCCAGCACCCGACAGCCAGACTCTGGAAACACCATATATTTT. Amino acid sequence: CASTRQPDSGNTIYF.

The chain combines TRBV5-1 with TRBJ2-7, with D possibly being TRBD2 (6 bases). Trimming cost V 0 bases and J 11 bases, with 15 bases left between them. This CDR3 is built from 13 residues. Germline-derived CDR1 and CDR2 are SGHRS and YFSETQ. The CDR3 region is CASSLDGAGGEYF. The CDR3 nucleotides are TGCGCCAGCAGCTTGGACGGGGCCGGCGGGGAGTACTTC.

The J gene is TRBJ1-1, the V gene TRBV15; D perhaps matches TRBD1 (5 bases). V lost 0 bases, J lost 9 bases, and 11 bases lay in between. The V gene's germline CDR1 is LNHNV and CDR2 YYDKDF (reference sequence). The CDR3 consists of 13 residues. CDR3 loop: CATSRDRPGQAFF. In DNA form, the CDR3 reads TGTGCCACCAGCAGAGATCGGCCAGGGCAAGCTTTCTTT.

The chain is built from TRBV3-1 (or the pseudogene TRBV3-2) and TRBJ2-2; D not certain. V was pared by 1 base and J by 3 bases, with 12 bases between. The CDR3 covers 16 residues. Germline-derived CDR1 and CDR2 are LGHDT and YNNKEL (reference sequence). The CDR3 DNA reads TGTGCCAGCAGCCAAGGGTCGAGGCGGTACACCGGGGAGCTGTTTTTT. Translated, it gives CASSQGSRRYTGELFF.

The genes are TRBV6-2 or TRBV6-3 and TRBJ2-5, with 8 positions matching TRBD1. The trim removed 7 bases at V and 2 bases at J, leaving 6 bases unmatched. The CDR3 length is 14 residues. Germline assignment: CDR1 MNHEY and CDR2 SVGEGT. In DNA, the CDR3 is TGTGCCAGCATCCCGACAGGGGTTCAAGAGACCCAGTACTTC. Residues: CASIPTGVQETQYF.

The chain joins TRBV3-1 (or the pseudogene TRBV3-2) to TRBJ2-1, with 12 bases aligning to TRBD1. CDR1 and CDR2 from the germline V gene are LGHDT and YNNKEL (reference sequence). This CDR3 spans 16 amino acids. The junction had 8 bases not matched to a gene; V was cut back by 5 bases and J by 6 bases. In nucleotides, the CDR3 is TGTGCCAGCAGCTCATTCGGGACAGGGGGCTCCAATGAGCAGTTCTTC. This codes for CASSSFGTGGSNEQFF.

V is TRBV5-5 and J is TRBJ1-2, with 7 positions matching TRBD1. Germline CDR1 and CDR2: SGHKS and YYEKEE (reference sequence). The CDR3 runs to 12 residues. V lost 4 bases, J lost 10 bases, and 7 bases stayed unmatched. CDR3 protein: CASSTTGVDYTF. CDR3 nucleotides: TGTGCCAGCAGCACAACAGGGGTGGACTACACCTTC.

J is TRBJ1-2 and V is TRBV25-1; TRBD1 agrees at 9 bases. Germline CDR1 and CDR2: MGHDK and SYGVNS. J was trimmed by 1 base and V by 1 base; bases with no gene match: 7. The CDR3 runs 17 residues. CDR3 nucleotide sequence: TGTGCCAGCAGTGAATGGGGACAGGGCGTCAATAACTATGGCTACACCTTC. Its protein product is CASSEWGQGVNNYGYTF.

The chain joins TRBV18 to TRBJ2-1; weak D call: TRBD2 (7 bases). This CDR3 has 15 residues. Germline V gene sequence: CDR1 KGHSH, CDR2 LQKENI. The V end lost 6 bases, the J end lost 4 bases, and 16 bases lay between the germline ends. As DNA, the CDR3 is TGTGCCAGCTCCCCCAGTCGGGGGGCATACAATGAGCAGTTCTTC. It encodes CASSPSRGAYNEQFF.

The chain joins TRBV7-2 to TRBJ2-5; 9 bases are shared with TRBD2. V was clipped by 1 base and J by 5 bases; unmatched bases: 14. There are 18 residues in the CDR3. Per germline, CDR1 SGHTA and CDR2 FQGNSA. The DNA of the CDR3 is TGTGCCAGCAGCTTAGTTCGGTTGACTAGCGGACCTCCGGAGACCCAGTACTTC. It encodes CASSLVRLTSGPPETQYF.

The chain combines TRBV27 with TRBJ2-3; D unresolved. Germline CDR1 reads MNHEY; CDR2 reads SMNVEV (reference sequence). V shed 2 bases and J shed 4 bases, with 7 bases lying between them. The CDR3 covers 13 residues. CDR3 sequence: CASSLIRADTQYF. The CDR3 DNA reads as TGTGCCAGCAGTTTAATACGGGCAGATACGCAGTATTTT.

The chain combines TRBV18 with TRBJ2-1, with D tentatively TRBD1 (5 bases). In germline, CDR1 is KGHSH, CDR2 LQKENI. Trimming left V 1 base short and J 7 bases short, with 17 bases between. This CDR3 has 16 residues. The DNA of the CDR3 is TGTGCCAGCTCACCACGCCAACAGGTGGTCTCGAATGAGCAGTTCTTC. This translates into CASSPRQQVVSNEQFF.